This TCR beta chain appears in the sequencing data of a study of blood T cell repertoires in COVID-19. As for the study in general: Sample material is recorded as cDNA or gDNA derived from T cells, B-cell-depleted T cells, or PBMCs.

Seattle patient enrollment occurred during active infection, with longitudinal follow-up thereafter. Turning to this clone: Other DNA sequences of this sample code for an identical CDR3.

In the authors' workflow: Reference gene primer amplification in the assay estimated nucleated cell counts. Assay used: immunoSEQ multiplex PCR; TCRdb lists only in-frame clones, some missing. V and J calls and clone size come straight from that table; D and trimming were deduced from the DNA. The sample records about 180,000 clones, roughly four fifths being singletons. The sample was peripheral blood. The receptor's source is a woman in her seventies with COVID-19, enrolled during active disease.

The CDR3 spells CASSLGEGAYEQYF. DNA of the CDR3: TGCGCCAGCAGCTTAGGCGAGGGGGCCTACGAGCAGTACTTC. The V call is TRBV5-1, the J call TRBJ2-7; TRBD1 might be the D (6 bases). V lost 2 bases to trimming and J lost 2 bases, with 11 bases between them. Germline CDR1 reads SGHRS; CDR2 reads YFSETQ. The CDR3 has 14 residues.